This entry is about one T cell receptor (beta chain). This specimen comes from a study of T cells in Graves' hyperthyroidism and ophthalmopathy. There were TCR beta CDR3 regions amplified from RNA transcripts. The study used the HTBI primer set for a first-round RT-PCR of the TCR CDR3. TCRdb processed the multiplex PCR reads anew with MiXCR; each CDR3 protein has one entry. The data contain over 650,000 distinct CDR3 sequences, 40% to 55% of them singletons. This CDR3 is built from 13 residues. Trimming shortened V by 3 bases and J by 2 bases, and 7 bases separated the two germline ends. Germline CDR1 is SGHTA and CDR2 is FQGNSA.

The specimen was peripheral blood or thyroid tissue (not recorded which). The V and J genes are TRBV7-2 and TRBJ2-5; D not certain. This sequence originates from an adult man with Graves' disease, either hyperthyroidism or ophthalmopathy (not recorded which). The CDR3 loop reads CASSFQEQETQYF. The CDR3 bases are TGTGCCAGCAGCTTCCAGGAGCAAGAGACCCAGTACTTC. The full variable domain, in which reference TRBV7-2 and TRBJ2-5 provide the parts outside the CDR3, is GAGVSQSPSNKVTEKGKDVELRCDPISGHTALYWYRQSLGQGLEFLIYFQGNSAPDKSGLPSDRFSAERTGGSVSTLTIQRTQQEDSAVYLCASSFQEQETQYFGPGTRLLVL.